The rows below give T cell receptor beta chains drawn from one sample of a study of CD8+CD57+ T cells in acquired aplastic anemia. A single record per CDR3 protein comes from TCRdb applying MiXCR to the reads. The sample comprises around 200,000 distinct CDR3 sequences, over 55% of which are singletons, and roughly 50% rests with the top ten. The sample taken for sequencing was sorted CD4+, CD8+, or CD8+CD57+ T cells (not recorded which) from PBMCs. These TCRs come from a human donor with aplastic anemia. The CDR3 runs from the conserved cysteine through the conserved F or W. The D gene is left open where the match is weak. Expanded clones get a size class; other rows say once, few or many, or leave the size out.

v_call: TRBV10-3; d_call: .; j_call: TRBJ1-3; clone_size: .; cdr3_aa: CATLEGPGNTIYF; cdr3_nt: TGTGCCACCCTGGAGGGACCTGGAAACACCATATATTTT
v_call: TRBV9; d_call: .; j_call: TRBJ2-7; clone_size: .; cdr3_aa: CASSPAGLSYEQYF; cdr3_nt: TGTGCCAGCAGCCCCGCGGGCCTCTCCTACGAGCAGTACTTC
v_call: TRBV7-8; d_call: .; j_call: TRBJ1-1; clone_size: .; cdr3_aa: CASSDPVGVTEALF; cdr3_nt: TGTGCCAGCAGTGATCCTGTAGGGGTCACTGAAGCTCTCTTT
v_call: TRBV6-5; d_call: TRBD1; j_call: TRBJ1-6; clone_size: .; cdr3_aa: CASSYSIGTGINSPLHF; cdr3_nt: TGTGCCAGCAGTTACTCAATTGGGACAGGGATTAATTCACCCCTCCACTTT
v_call: TRBV27; d_call: TRBD1; j_call: TRBJ2-1; clone_size: .; cdr3_aa: CASSFGFQGAIDEQFF; cdr3_nt: TGTGCCAGCAGTTTTGGGTTCCAGGGGGCAATCGATGAGCAGTTCTTC
v_call: TRBV5-6; d_call: .; j_call: TRBJ2-7; clone_size: .; cdr3_aa: CASSLGAGGGYEQYF; cdr3_nt: TGTGCCAGCAGCTTGGGGGCAGGGGGAGGCTACGAGCAGTACTTC
v_call: TRBV6-6; d_call: .; j_call: TRBJ2-7; clone_size: once; cdr3_aa: CASSSPTNSYEQYF; cdr3_nt: TGTGCCAGCAGTTCCCCGACCAACTCCTACGAGCAGTACTTC
v_call: TRBV7-8; d_call: .; j_call: TRBJ1-1; clone_size: .; cdr3_aa: CASSAGQNTEAFF; cdr3_nt: TGTGCCAGCAGCGCCGGACAGAACACTGAAGCTTTCTTT
v_call: TRBV7-3; d_call: TRBD1; j_call: TRBJ2-1; clone_size: once; cdr3_aa: CASSPTGSGTYNEQFF; cdr3_nt: TGTGCCAGCAGCCCGACAGGGAGCGGTACCTACAATGAGCAGTTCTTC
v_call: TRBV7-8; d_call: .; j_call: TRBJ1-1; clone_size: .; cdr3_aa: CASSSGWRTEAFF; cdr3_nt: TGTGCCAGCAGCTCCGGTTGGAGGACTGAAGCTTTCTTT
v_call: TRBV25-1; d_call: .; j_call: TRBJ1-4; clone_size: .; cdr3_aa: CASSEYRAVGEKLFF; cdr3_nt: TGTGCCAGCAGTGAATACCGGGCGGTCGGTGAAAAACTGTTTTTT
v_call: TRBV4-2; d_call: .; j_call: TRBJ2-1; clone_size: many; cdr3_aa: CASSQFGGPDNEQFF; cdr3_nt: TGTGCCAGCAGCCAGTTCGGGGGGCCGGACAATGAGCAGTTCTTC
v_call: TRBV5-1; d_call: TRBD1; j_call: TRBJ1-2; clone_size: .; cdr3_aa: CASSLAGQGDGYTF; cdr3_nt: TGCGCCAGCAGCTTGGCGGGACAGGGGGATGGCTACACCTTC
v_call: TRBV2; d_call: .; j_call: TRBJ2-1; clone_size: once; cdr3_aa: CASSVGLPNEQFF; cdr3_nt: TGTGCCAGCAGTGTGGGACTTCCGAATGAGCAGTTCTTC
v_call: TRBV4-1; d_call: TRBD2; j_call: TRBJ2-1; clone_size: .; cdr3_aa: CASSQEGLADYNEQFF; cdr3_nt: TGCGCCAGCAGCCAAGAGGGACTAGCGGATTACAATGAGCAGTTCTTC
v_call: TRBV3-1; d_call: .; j_call: TRBJ2-5; clone_size: .; cdr3_aa: CASSRWEETQYF; cdr3_nt: TGTGCCAGCAGCCGATGGGAGGAGACCCAGTACTTC
v_call: TRBV10-3; d_call: TRBD1; j_call: TRBJ1-6; clone_size: few; cdr3_aa: CAISEEGTGAPLHF; cdr3_nt: TGTGCCATCAGTGAAGAGGGGACAGGGGCACCCCTCCACTTT
v_call: TRBV2; d_call: .; j_call: TRBJ1-1; clone_size: .; cdr3_aa: CASSEGRNTEAFF; cdr3_nt: TGTGCCAGCAGTGAAGGGCGGAACACTGAAGCTTTCTTT
v_call: TRBV25-1; d_call: .; j_call: TRBJ1-2; clone_size: .; cdr3_aa: CASTMGTGGYTF; cdr3_nt: TGTGCCAGCACTATGGGCACGGGGGGCTACACCTTC
v_call: TRBV19; d_call: .; j_call: TRBJ2-5; clone_size: .; cdr3_aa: CASSRWAEETQYF; cdr3_nt: TGTGCCAGTAGTAGATGGGCAGAAGAGACCCAGTACTTC
v_call: TRBV19; d_call: .; j_call: TRBJ2-1; clone_size: many; cdr3_aa: CASSIFNEQFF; cdr3_nt: TGTGCCAGTAGTATTTTCAATGAGCAGTTCTTC
v_call: TRBV11-2; d_call: .; j_call: TRBJ1-1; clone_size: once; cdr3_aa: CASSFRQAEAFF; cdr3_nt: TGTGCCAGCAGCTTTCGACAGGCTGAAGCTTTCTTT
v_call: TRBV3-1; d_call: .; j_call: TRBJ1-2; clone_size: .; cdr3_aa: CASSQVEDAYGYTF; cdr3_nt: TGTGCCAGCAGCCAAGTGGAGGACGCCTATGGCTACACCTTC
v_call: TRBV7-9; d_call: TRBD1; j_call: TRBJ2-7; clone_size: .; cdr3_aa: CASSALQGAGYEQYF; cdr3_nt: TGTGCCAGCAGCGCCCTACAGGGGGCCGGCTACGAGCAGTACTTC
v_call: TRBV4-1; d_call: .; j_call: TRBJ2-4; clone_size: .; cdr3_aa: CASSQVGVAKNIQYF; cdr3_nt: TGCGCCAGCAGCCAAGTGGGAGTAGCCAAAAACATTCAGTACTTC
v_call: TRBV7-3; d_call: .; j_call: TRBJ2-3; clone_size: once; cdr3_aa: CASTSDATDTQYF; cdr3_nt: TGTGCCAGCACCTCGGACGCAACAGATACGCAGTATTTT
v_call: TRBV7-2; d_call: TRBD2; j_call: TRBJ2-7; clone_size: .; cdr3_aa: CASSATSGVMVSYEQYF; cdr3_nt: TGTGCCAGCAGCGCTACTAGCGGGGTCATGGTTTCCTACGAGCAGTACTTC
v_call: TRBV4-2; d_call: TRBD2; j_call: TRBJ2-1; clone_size: once; cdr3_aa: CASRPGLAGDEQFF; cdr3_nt: TGTGCCAGCAGACCGGGACTAGCGGGGGATGAGCAGTTCTTC
v_call: TRBV29-1; d_call: .; j_call: TRBJ1-2; clone_size: .; cdr3_aa: CSVVKGNVYGYTF; cdr3_nt: TGCAGCGTTGTAAAGGGGAACGTCTATGGCTACACCTTC
v_call: TRBV19; d_call: TRBD2; j_call: TRBJ2-2; clone_size: few; cdr3_aa: CASRGLAGGPVGELFF; cdr3_nt: TGTGCCAGTAGGGGACTAGCGGGAGGGCCAGTCGGGGAGCTGTTTTTT
v_call: TRBV7-9; d_call: TRBD1; j_call: TRBJ1-4; clone_size: .; cdr3_aa: CASIPGTGFSNEKLFF; cdr3_nt: TGTGCCAGCATCCCCGGGACAGGGTTTTCTAATGAAAAACTGTTTTTT
v_call: TRBV7-9; d_call: .; j_call: TRBJ2-3; clone_size: few; cdr3_aa: CASSFRLSTQYF; cdr3_nt: TGTGCCAGCAGCTTTAGACTGAGTACGCAGTATTTT
v_call: TRBV15; d_call: TRBD2; j_call: TRBJ2-4; clone_size: few; cdr3_aa: CATSRSTERGNIQYF; cdr3_nt: TGTGCCACCAGCAGATCGACCGAGCGGGGAAACATTCAGTACTTC
v_call: TRBV12-3/TRBV12-4; d_call: TRBD1; j_call: TRBJ2-5; clone_size: .; cdr3_aa: CASSLAGTEETQYF; cdr3_nt: TGTGCCAGCAGTTTGGCCGGGACAGAAGAGACCCAGTACTTC
v_call: TRBV25-1; d_call: .; j_call: TRBJ2-3; clone_size: .; cdr3_aa: CASGPTRDPRTDTQYF; cdr3_nt: TGTGCCAGCGGTCCTACCCGGGACCCCCGCACAGATACGCAGTATTTT
v_call: TRBV14; d_call: .; j_call: TRBJ2-2; clone_size: .; cdr3_aa: CASSQMYGGELFF; cdr3_nt: TGTGCCAGCAGCCAAATGTATGGCGGGGAGCTGTTTTTT
v_call: TRBV20-1; d_call: .; j_call: TRBJ1-5; clone_size: .; cdr3_aa: CSARDLGAGDSNQPQHF; cdr3_nt: TGCAGTGCTAGAGATCTGGGGGCAGGGGATAGCAATCAGCCCCAGCATTTT
v_call: TRBV5-1; d_call: .; j_call: TRBJ2-7; clone_size: .; cdr3_aa: CASSLAGRESFYEQYF; cdr3_nt: TGCGCCAGCAGCTTGGCAGGCAGGGAAAGTTTCTACGAGCAGTACTTC
v_call: TRBV11-2; d_call: TRBD2; j_call: TRBJ2-2; clone_size: .; cdr3_aa: CASRRLAGGLEELFF; cdr3_nt: TGTGCCAGCAGAAGGCTAGCGGGGGGATTGGAGGAGCTGTTTTTT
v_call: TRBV10-3; d_call: TRBD2; j_call: TRBJ2-1; clone_size: .; cdr3_aa: CAISGTSGGISNEQFF; cdr3_nt: TGTGCCATCAGTGGGACTAGCGGGGGGATTAGCAATGAGCAGTTCTTC
v_call: TRBV12-3/TRBV12-4; d_call: .; j_call: TRBJ1-6; clone_size: .; cdr3_aa: CASSGGINSPLHF; cdr3_nt: TGTGCCAGCAGTGGGGGAATTAATTCACCCCTCCACTTT
v_call: TRBV25-1; d_call: TRBD1; j_call: TRBJ1-6; clone_size: .; cdr3_aa: CASSDDRARGSYNSPLHF; cdr3_nt: TGTGCCAGCAGTGATGACAGGGCTAGGGGCTCCTATAATTCACCCCTCCACTTT
v_call: TRBV20-1; d_call: .; j_call: TRBJ1-5; clone_size: .; cdr3_aa: CSVKSEPNQPQHF; cdr3_nt: TGCAGCGTCAAGTCTGAACCTAATCAGCCCCAGCATTTT
v_call: TRBV7-3; d_call: .; j_call: TRBJ1-4; clone_size: .; cdr3_aa: CASSQGQNEKLFF; cdr3_nt: TGTGCCAGCTCCCAGGGGCAAAATGAAAAACTGTTTTTT
v_call: TRBV2; d_call: .; j_call: TRBJ2-3; clone_size: .; cdr3_aa: CASMEVSTDTQYF; cdr3_nt: TGTGCCAGCATGGAGGTATCCACAGATACGCAGTATTTT
v_call: TRBV11-3; d_call: .; j_call: TRBJ2-7; clone_size: .; cdr3_aa: CASSLGGLGGFDEQYF; cdr3_nt: TGTGCCAGCAGCTTAGGTGGTCTGGGCGGATTCGACGAGCAGTACTTC
v_call: TRBV19; d_call: .; j_call: TRBJ2-7; clone_size: few; cdr3_aa: CASSISGSNYEQYF; cdr3_nt: TGTGCCAGTAGTATAAGTGGGAGTAACTACGAGCAGTACTTC
v_call: TRBV5-4; d_call: .; j_call: TRBJ1-3; clone_size: once; cdr3_aa: CASSLSPEPQNTIYF; cdr3_nt: TGTGCCAGCAGCTTGTCCCCCGAACCGCAAAACACCATATATTTT
v_call: TRBV5-4; d_call: TRBD2; j_call: TRBJ2-7; clone_size: .; cdr3_aa: CASSPGTSGIREQYF; cdr3_nt: TGTGCCAGCAGCCCAGGGACTAGCGGGATCCGCGAGCAGTACTTC
v_call: TRBV5-4; d_call: .; j_call: TRBJ1-2; clone_size: .; cdr3_aa: CASSLVGQVGYGYTF; cdr3_nt: TGTGCCAGCAGCTTGGTTGGCCAGGTCGGCTATGGCTACACCTTC
v_call: TRBV7-9; d_call: TRBD1; j_call: TRBJ1-1; clone_size: .; cdr3_aa: CASYRGMNTEAFF; cdr3_nt: TGTGCCAGCTACAGGGGTATGAACACTGAAGCTTTCTTT
v_call: TRBV24-1; d_call: .; j_call: TRBJ1-1; clone_size: .; cdr3_aa: CATSDPLARAFF; cdr3_nt: TGTGCCACCAGTGATCCCCTGGCGCGAGCTTTCTTT
v_call: TRBV7-2; d_call: .; j_call: TRBJ2-1; clone_size: .; cdr3_aa: CASSLEVTSNEQFF; cdr3_nt: TGTGCCAGCAGCTTAGAGGTGACTAGCAATGAGCAGTTCTTC
v_call: TRBV24-1; d_call: .; j_call: TRBJ2-5; clone_size: medium-sized; cdr3_aa: CATSDFPSETQYF; cdr3_nt: TGTGCCACCAGTGATTTCCCTTCAGAGACCCAGTACTTC
v_call: TRBV7-2; d_call: .; j_call: TRBJ2-5; clone_size: .; cdr3_aa: CASSPASAETQYF; cdr3_nt: TGTGCCAGCAGCCCCGCCTCAGCAGAGACCCAGTACTTC
v_call: TRBV20-1; d_call: .; j_call: TRBJ1-1; clone_size: .; cdr3_aa: CSARAWEGGGTEAFF; cdr3_nt: TGCAGTGCTAGGGCCTGGGAAGGGGGAGGCACTGAAGCTTTCTTT
v_call: TRBV9; d_call: .; j_call: TRBJ2-3; clone_size: .; cdr3_aa: CASSVDGLTDTQYF; cdr3_nt: TGTGCCAGCAGCGTAGACGGGCTCACAGATACGCAGTATTTT